Detailed here is one TCR beta chain. What it binds is not known. Investigators took about 10 milliliters of peripheral blood from every donor. This sample was included in a study of blood T cells in healthy people across ages. For the second PCR, which ran for roughly 6 to 12 cycles, a sample-barcoded 5' primer and a J-beta primer mix were used. TCRdb fed the 5' RACE reads into MiXCR, producing one record per CDR3 protein. The sample has some 290,000 distinct CDR3 sequences, 25% to 30% seen once. Study-level points and caveats: The study found more naive CD4+ cells and higher diversity in long-lived than aged donors. With donor CMV status unknown, expanded clonotype changes were possibly confounded. The unsorted PBMCs prevented any conclusive comparison of naive versus antigen-experienced cells.

The sequenced sample was blood. This receptor was identified in a woman aged 70 to 79 in good health.

CDR3 region: CASRLAGPSGANVLTF. CDR3 nucleotide sequence: TGTGCCAGCCGACTGGCAGGGCCCTCCGGGGCCAACGTCCTGACTTTC. This rearrangement joins TRBV28 to TRBJ2-6; D perhaps matches TRBD1 (5 bases). CDR3 length equals 16 residues. The V and J ends lost 8 bases and 4 bases respectively, with 18 bases between them. The germline V gene encodes CDR1 MDHEN and CDR2 SYDVKM. The full variable domain, completed using reference TRBV28 and TRBJ2-6, is DVKVTQSSRYLVKRTGEKVFLECVQDMDHENMFWYRQDPGLGLRLIYFSYDVKMKEKGDIPEGYSVSREKKERFSLILESASTNQTSMYLCASRLAGPSGANVLTFGAGSRLTVL.